Below are 25 T cell receptor beta chains sequenced from a single sample in a study of blood T cells in healthy people across ages. The second PCR ran about 6 to 11 cycles with a sample-barcoded 5' primer and J-beta primers. TCRdb called the 5' RACE reads again in MiXCR, with one record for every CDR3 protein. The top ten clones hold 5% to 7% of a sample with about 1.4 million distinct CDR3 sequences, roughly 60% of them seen once. The sample comprised blood. These receptors were collected from a man between 18 and 29 years old in good health.

The chain is built from TRBV6-6 and TRBJ2-3, with D uncertain. This CDR3 is 13 amino acids long. Germline assignment: CDR1 MNHNY and CDR2 SVGAGI (reference sequence). V was clipped by 8 bases and J by 2 bases, with 11 bases between them. This CDR3 reads CASLLGSTDTQYF. CDR3 in DNA: TGTGCCAGCTTATTGGGATCCACAGATACGCAGTATTTT.

This clonotype was seen only a few times. The genes are TRBV3-1 and TRBJ2-1; a possible D gene is TRBD1 (6 bases). CDR1 LGHDT and CDR2 YNNKEL come from the germline V gene (reference sequence). The length of the CDR3 is 15 residues. The V end lost 6 bases, the J end lost 0 bases, and 12 bases lay between the germline ends. CDR3 nucleotides: TGTGCCAGCAGAAGGGACACCGCCTCCTACAATGAGCAGTTCTTC. Amino acid sequence: CASRRDTASYNEQFF.

This clonotype was seen a handful of times. The chain has TRBV20-1 and TRBJ2-3, with 9 bases that match TRBD2. The CDR3 is made up of 15 amino acids. The germline CDR1 and CDR2 sequences are DFQATT and SNEGSKA (reference sequence). The ends lost 3 bases at V and 4 bases at J; junction bases unmatched: 8. This CDR3 reads CSASNLAGWSDTQYF. The CDR3 region has the DNA TGCAGTGCTAGCAACCTAGCGGGATGGTCAGATACGCAGTATTTT.

This clonotype appeared many times. V and J are TRBV18 and TRBJ2-3, with TRBD2 matching 7 bases. Trimming removed 3 bases from V and 2 bases from J; junction bases left unmatched: 5. The germline V gene has CDR1 KGHSH and CDR2 LQKENI. The CDR3 is 15 residues long. CDR3 sequence: CASSPVGGTTDTQYF. Here the CDR3 DNA reads TGTGCCAGCTCACCTGTGGGGGGGACCACAGATACGCAGTATTTT.

Concerning this clonotype: Likely a read error: the CDR3 ends without its conserved phenylalanine or tryptophan. The chain uses TRBV7-6 and TRBJ2-4; D gene unclear. The CDR3 totals 12 residues. Between the trimmed V and J ends, which lost 2 bases and 8 bases, there was a span of 7 bases. Looked up from germline, CDR1 is SGHVS and CDR2 is FNYEAQ. The CDR3 spells CASSLNGDIQYL. The DNA for the CDR3 is TGTGCCAGCAGCTTAAATGGCGACATTCAGTACTTA.

This rearrangement joins TRBV5-1 to TRBJ2-7; D is ambiguous. Matching the DNA end better, TRBJ2-1 makes the J call doubtful. There are 14 residues in the CDR3. The V gene's germline CDR1 is SGHRS and CDR2 YFSETQ. The CDR3 loop reads CASSLEASGGEQFF. Written as DNA, the CDR3 is TGCGCCAGCAGCTTGGAGGCGTCAGGCGGTGAGCAGTTCTTC.

This clonotype has more than one count but fewer than ten. This chain connects TRBV6-2 or TRBV6-3 to TRBJ2-3; D call uncertain. This CDR3 contains 13 residues. Germline CDR1 is MNHEY and CDR2 is SVGEGT. V dropped 5 bases and J dropped 6 bases, with 12 bases sitting between them. In DNA form, the CDR3 reads TGTGCCAGCAGTCACACGGCGGAGGATACGCAGTATTTT. Protein sequence: CASSHTAEDTQYF.

The gene calls are TRBV15 and TRBJ2-5; D gene unclear. Matching the DNA end better, TRBJ2-7 makes the J call doubtful. From germline, CDR1 is LNHNV and CDR2 YYDKDF (reference sequence). This CDR3 has 13 residues. The chain's CDR3 is CATSRDLLGEQYF. In DNA form, the CDR3 reads TGTGCCACCAGCAGAGATCTGTTGGGCGAGCAGTACTTC.

V is TRBV12-3 or TRBV12-4 and J is TRBJ2-5; a weak D match, TRBD1 (6 bases). Trimming shortened V by 5 bases and J by 3 bases, and 16 bases separated the two germline ends. The CDR3 contains 15 residues. The CDR3 here is CASSPWGLEKETQYF. CDR3 DNA: TGTGCCAGCAGTCCCTGGGGGCTTGAAAAAGAGACCCAGTACTTC.

This clonotype was detected a few times. V gene TRBV25-1 combines with J gene TRBJ1-5; possible D gene TRBD1, 6 bases. V was clipped by 5 bases and J by 4 bases, with 12 bases between them. In germline, CDR1 is MGHDK, CDR2 SYGVNS. This CDR3 spans 14 amino acids. In DNA form, the CDR3 reads TGTGCCAGCAGTAACGGACAGAATAATCAGCCCCAGCATTTT. Residues: CASSNGQNNQPQHF.

This clonotype was seen once. CDR3 DNA sequence: TGTGCCAGCAGCCTGGGAAACCGTAATGAAAAACTGTTTTTT. It encodes CASSLGNRNEKLFF. V is TRBV7-2 and J is TRBJ1-4; D gene uncertain. The CDR3 extends over 14 amino acids. The germline V gene encodes CDR1 SGHTA and CDR2 FQGNSA. V was pared by 5 bases and J by 4 bases, with 11 bases between.

In this sample, this clonotype turned up a few times. This chain connects TRBV5-6 to TRBJ2-1; D call uncertain. V lost 0 bases, J lost 6 bases, and 7 bases lay in between. This CDR3 has 13 residues. Germline V lookup: CDR1 SGHDT, CDR2 YYEEEE. The CDR3 coding sequence is TGTGCCAGCAGCTTGGTTAGCCGCAATGAGCAGTTCTTC. This gives the protein CASSLVSRNEQFF.

This chain uses TRBV4-1 with TRBJ1-1; D remains unclear. This CDR3 region has 14 residues. V gave up 1 base and J gave up 1 base, with 7 bases separating them. Germline CDR1 MGHRA, CDR2 YSYEKL. The CDR3 DNA reads as TGCGCCAGCAGCCAAGGACGGACGAACACTGAAGCTTTCTTT. Its protein product is CASSQGRTNTEAFF.

This clonotype was detected only a few times. The chain has TRBV20-1 and TRBJ1-1; 7 bases align to TRBD1. The junction had 6 bases not matched to a gene; V was cut back by 1 base and J by 4 bases. This CDR3 has 14 residues. Germline CDR1 DFQATT, CDR2 SNEGSKA (reference sequence). Here the CDR3 DNA reads TGCAGTGCTAGAGGAGGACAGGTGATCACTGAAGCTTTCTTT. Its translation is CSARGGQVITEAFF.

The chain uses TRBV11-2 and TRBJ1-1; D not resolved. The CDR3 is made up of 15 amino acids. The germline V gene encodes CDR1 SGHAT and CDR2 FQNNGV. Trimming took off 5 bases at V and 1 base at J, with 14 bases between the two ends. The CDR3 reads CASSPATGANTEAFF. The DNA for the CDR3 is TGTGCCAGCAGCCCTGCAACGGGCGCGAACACTGAAGCTTTCTTT.

V usage is TRBV6-2 or TRBV6-3 and J usage is TRBJ2-3; 9 nucleotides align to TRBD1. This CDR3 spans 16 amino acids. J gave up 6 bases and V 5 bases, and 12 bases lay outside the gene matches. In germline, CDR1 is MNHEY, CDR2 SVGEGT. CDR3: CASSRGQGTDSDTQYF. CDR3 coding DNA: TGTGCCAGCAGTCGTGGACAGGGGACTGATTCGGATACGCAGTATTTT.

This clonotype was seen a few times. V usage is TRBV2 and J usage is TRBJ2-5; 7 nucleotides agree with TRBD1. J was trimmed by 4 bases and V by 6 bases; bases with no gene match: 8. Germline V lookup: CDR1 SNHLY, CDR2 FYNNEI. The CDR3 is 14 residues long. The CDR3 reads CASRITGAAETQYF. The CDR3 DNA reads TGTGCCAGCAGAATCACAGGGGCGGCAGAGACCCAGTACTTC.

The chain uses TRBV4-3 and TRBJ1-5; TRBD1 agrees at 9 bases. With V trimmed by 0 bases and J by 7 bases, 10 bases remained unmatched. Germline assignment: CDR1 LGHNA and CDR2 YSLEER. The CDR3 has 17 residues. This chain's CDR3 is CASSQEGYRGRGQPQHF. The DNA for the CDR3 is TGCGCCAGCAGCCAAGAGGGTTACAGGGGGCGCGGGCAGCCCCAGCATTTT.

This clonotype has just a few counts. This chain connects TRBV15 to TRBJ2-7, with 9 nucleotides matching TRBD2. Germline assignment: CDR1 LNHNV and CDR2 YYDKDF (reference sequence). V was pared by 0 bases and J by 0 bases, with 6 bases of the junction left unmatched. The CDR3 is made up of 17 amino acids. The CDR3 reads CATSRDSGLALSYEQYF. The CDR3 DNA sequence: TGTGCCACCAGCAGAGATTCGGGACTAGCTCTCTCCTACGAGCAGTACTTC.

This rearrangement joins TRBV5-1 to TRBJ2-4, with 10 bases aligning to TRBD1. The CDR3 extends over 16 amino acids. Germline CDR1 reads SGHRS; CDR2 reads YFSETQ. The ends lost 4 bases at V and 2 bases at J; junction bases unmatched: 6. CDR3 nucleotides: TGCGCCAGCAGCCCCACGACAGGGGGCTCCAAAAACATTCAGTACTTC. It yields the protein CASSPTTGGSKNIQYF.

J is TRBJ1-5 and V is TRBV20-1; D is possibly TRBD1 (5 bases). With 3 bases removed from V and 3 bases from J, the gap between germline ends came to 18 bases. Germline assignment: CDR1 DFQATT and CDR2 SNEGSKA (reference sequence). The CDR3 sequence is 16 residues long. The CDR3 is CSARSRDGIPNQPQHF. CDR3 nucleotides: TGCAGTGCTAGGTCTCGGGACGGGATCCCCAATCAGCCCCAGCATTTT.

V usage is TRBV6-2 or TRBV6-3 and J usage is TRBJ1-5, with 9 positions matching TRBD1. The V segment lost 6 bases and the J segment 6 bases; nucleotides outside the gene matches: 9. This CDR3 is 15 amino acids long. In germline, CDR1 is MNHEY, CDR2 SVGEGT. For the CDR3, the DNA is TGTGCCAGCAGCTTACAGGGGGCCGCGCGTCAGCCCCAGCATTTT. Translated, it gives CASSLQGAARQPQHF.

The chain couples TRBV5-1 to TRBJ2-1, with 9 positions matching TRBD1. The CDR3 sequence is 16 residues long. The J segment lost 8 bases and the V segment lost 5 bases, leaving 14 bases of the junction unmatched. The germline V gene has CDR1 SGHRS and CDR2 YFSETQ. CDR3 coding DNA: TGCGCCAGCAGTTCCGTTCGGGACAGGGCGCGCTATGAGCAGTTCTTC. Its protein is CASSSVRDRARYEQFF.

The chain has TRBV15 and TRBJ2-5; 7 bases match TRBD1. The V segment lost 1 base and the J segment 0 bases; nucleotides outside the gene matches: 8. The CDR3 spans 17 residues. The germline V gene encodes CDR1 LNHNV and CDR2 YYDKDF (reference sequence). CDR3: CATSRGNGTVYQETQYF. In DNA, the CDR3 is TGTGCCACCAGCAGAGGTAACGGGACAGTGTACCAAGAGACCCAGTACTTC.

The rearrangement joins TRBV7-9 to TRBJ2-7; D is possibly TRBD2 (5 bases). The germline CDR1 and CDR2 sequences are SEHNR and FQNEAQ (reference sequence). V was pared by 5 bases and J by 3 bases, with 14 bases between. This CDR3 contains 14 residues. The CDR3 sequence is CASSNRDAYYEQYF. CDR3 in DNA: TGTGCCAGCAGCAACCGGGATGCCTACTACGAGCAGTACTTC.